The clone carrying this T cell receptor (beta chain) has a single count. TCRdb keeps only in-frame clones here, not all; method: immunoSEQ multiplex PCR. The sample lists roughly 2 million clones, roughly 95% occurring once. These data originate in a study of shared clonotypes between healthy human individuals. Trimming took off 2 bases at V and 4 bases at J, with 8 bases between the two ends. The CDR3 covers 13 residues. CDR1 and CDR2 from the germline V gene are PRHDT and FYEKMQ (reference sequence). The TCR originated in a man aged 18-30 years in good health. Sequencing was carried out using naive CD4+ T cells sorted from blood. Subset indicated: CD45RA+ positively selected. The chain carries TRBV13 and TRBJ1-1; D gene uncertain. The CDR3 nucleotides are TGTGCCAGCAGCTTAAACCGGGGCACTGAAGCTTTCTTT. This translates into CASSLNRGTEAFF.